A selection of T cell receptor beta chains follows, all from one sample in a study of T-cell memory formation after mild COVID-19. One entry per CDR3 protein, called by TCRdb with MiXCR from the 5' RACE reads. The data show hundreds of thousands of distinct CDR3 sequences, under 30% seen once. Sequencing was done on a sample of PBMCs or a T cell subset sorted from them (not recorded which). All receptors derive from an adult woman who had mild COVID-19 (a few samples of this study predate the infection). Cell type and time point are not known. The CDR3 runs from the conserved cysteine through the conserved F or W. A D gene is named only where the DNA matches it firmly. Size is omitted from some rows. Given values are once, few, many or a class for expanded clones.

size: many
D: .
J: TRBJ2-3
V: TRBV5-1
DNA: TGCGCCAGCAGCTTGGATCAGGCCGCGCAGTATTTT
CDR3: CASSLDQAAQYF

size: few
D: .
J: TRBJ2-2
V: TRBV20-1
DNA: TGCAGTGCGGTAAAGCTAGCGAGCACCGGGGAGCTGTTTTTT
CDR3: CSAVKLASTGELFF

size: .
D: TRBD1
J: TRBJ2-1
V: TRBV29-1
DNA: TGCAGCGCTAGGGACAGGGTGTACAATGAGCAGTTCTTC
CDR3: CSARDRVYNEQFF

size: few
D: .
J: TRBJ2-5
V: TRBV5-1
DNA: TGCGCCAGCAGCTTGGCCACCGGGACCCAGTACTTC
CDR3: CASSLATGTQYF

size: .
D: .
J: TRBJ1-1
V: TRBV5-5
DNA: TGTGCCAGCAGCTTGGAGGTGTCGGCTCACACTGAAGCTTTCTTT
CDR3: CASSLEVSAHTEAFF

size: few
D: .
J: TRBJ2-7
V: TRBV7-2
DNA: TGTGCCAGCAGCTTTGGGCTAACCACCTACGAGCAGTACTTC
CDR3: CASSFGLTTYEQYF

size: many
D: .
J: TRBJ1-2
V: TRBV30
DNA: TGTGCCAGTGGGGATGGCTACACCTTC
CDR3: CASGDGYTF

size: few
D: TRBD1
J: TRBJ2-7
V: TRBV4-2
DNA: TGTGCCAGCAGCCAAGCCGCCGGGACAGGGAATCCCGAGCAGTACTTC
CDR3: CASSQAAGTGNPEQYF

size: once
D: .
J: TRBJ2-5
V: TRBV19
DNA: TGTGCCAGTACCGGTGGTGGACAAGAGACCCAGTACTTC
CDR3: CASTGGGQETQYF

size: few
D: .
J: TRBJ2-5
V: TRBV12-3/TRBV12-4
DNA: TGTGCCAGCGCCGGGATCCTGGTCGGCGGAGAGACCCAGTACTTC
CDR3: CASAGILVGGETQYF

size: .
D: .
J: TRBJ2-7
V: TRBV7-6
DNA: TGTGCCAGCAGCCCCGGGACGCGTACCTACGAGCAGTACTTC
CDR3: CASSPGTRTYEQYF

size: few
D: TRBD2
J: TRBJ2-2
V: TRBV11-2
DNA: TGTGCCAGCAGCTTAACTAGCGGGAGGTTCGGGGAGCTGTTTTTT
CDR3: CASSLTSGRFGELFF

size: once
D: .
J: TRBJ1-2
V: TRBV14
DNA: TGTGCCAGCAGCCAAATGGCCTTCGGCTATGGCTACACCTTC
CDR3: CASSQMAFGYGYTF

size: .
D: .
J: TRBJ2-4
V: TRBV5-6
DNA: TGTGCCAGCAGCTTGGTTGCCAAAAACATTCAGTACTTC
CDR3: CASSLVAKNIQYF

size: .
D: TRBD2
J: TRBJ2-7
V: TRBV30
DNA: TGTGCCTGGATGGCTAGCGGGAGAACTGCCTACGAGCAGTACTTC
CDR3: CAWMASGRTAYEQYF

size: few
D: TRBD1
J: TRBJ2-7
V: TRBV20-1
DNA: TGCAGTGCTAGAGGCAGGGGGCGAGTCTATCACGAGCAGTACTTC
CDR3: CSARGRGRVYHEQYF

size: .
D: TRBD2
J: TRBJ2-1
V: TRBV7-2
DNA: TGTGCCAGCAGCTTAGCCCTAGCGGGGGGCCACCAGTTCTTC
CDR3: CASSLALAGGHQFF

size: few
D: TRBD2
J: TRBJ2-7
V: TRBV2
DNA: TGTGCCAGCAGTACTAGCGGGAGGCGGCAGTACTTC
CDR3: CASSTSGRRQYF

size: .
D: TRBD1
J: TRBJ2-7
V: TRBV29-1
DNA: TGCAGCGTGGACAGGGGGTCGGGCTACGAGCAGTACTTC
CDR3: CSVDRGSGYEQYF

size: few
D: TRBD1
J: TRBJ2-7
V: TRBV12-3/TRBV12-4
DNA: TGTGCCAGCAGTCCGGGGCGGTCAGGGGGTTCCTACGAGCAGTACTTC
CDR3: CASSPGRSGGSYEQYF

size: .
D: .
J: TRBJ1-6
V: TRBV5-6
DNA: TGTGCCAGCACTGGGTTAGGCAGGGATGGTTCACCCCTCCACTTT
CDR3: CASTGLGRDGSPLHF

size: .
D: .
J: TRBJ2-7
V: TRBV9
DNA: TGTGCCAGCAGCGGACAACCGACTAGTAGGCACGAGCAGTACTTC
CDR3: CASSGQPTSRHEQYF

size: .
D: .
J: TRBJ1-6
V: TRBV6-5
DNA: TGTGCCAGCAGTTACAGCCAGGGAGATTCACCCCTCCACTTT
CDR3: CASSYSQGDSPLHF

size: .
D: TRBD1
J: TRBJ2-3
V: TRBV2
DNA: TGTGCCAGCAGTACAGGGGGACGGGGGCAGTATTTT
CDR3: CASSTGGRGQYF

size: few
D: .
J: TRBJ2-7
V: TRBV5-1
DNA: TGCGCCAGCAGCTTGGTCTCAGTGTCGGGCGAGCAGTACTTC
CDR3: CASSLVSVSGEQYF

size: few
D: TRBD1
J: TRBJ1-5
V: TRBV5-1
DNA: TGCGCCAGCAGCCAGGGACAGCCAAATCAGCCCCAGCATTTT
CDR3: CASSQGQPNQPQHF

size: .
D: .
J: TRBJ2-3
V: TRBV12-3/TRBV12-4
DNA: TGTGCCAGCAGTTTAGAAGGTCTCCTTGTTACGCAGTATTTT
CDR3: CASSLEGLLVTQYF

size: few
D: .
J: TRBJ2-5
V: TRBV12-3/TRBV12-4
DNA: TGTGCCAGCAGTCCACGCCAGGAGACCCAGTACTTC
CDR3: CASSPRQETQYF

size: few
D: TRBD2
J: TRBJ2-3
V: TRBV3-1
DNA: TGTGCCAGCAGCCAGCGGGAGGGGACAGATACGCAGTATTTT
CDR3: CASSQREGTDTQYF

size: once
D: .
J: TRBJ2-1
V: TRBV6-2/TRBV6-3
DNA: TGTGCCAGCAGAACCGGGACTTTCTTCAATGAGCAGTTCTTC
CDR3: CASRTGTFFNEQFF

size: .
D: .
J: TRBJ2-7
V: TRBV2
DNA: TGTGCCAGCAGTGAAGTCACGTCCTACGAGCAGTACTTC
CDR3: CASSEVTSYEQYF

size: .
D: .
J: TRBJ2-3
V: TRBV29-1
DNA: TGCAGCGTTGGTAGTGAGACTACCTTAGGCACAGATACGCAGTATTTT
CDR3: CSVGSETTLGTDTQYF

size: few
D: TRBD2
J: TRBJ2-2
V: TRBV27
DNA: TGTGCCAGCAGTACGAAGGGGACTAGCGGAGCGAACACCGGGGAGCTGTTTTTT
CDR3: CASSTKGTSGANTGELFF

size: .
D: .
J: TRBJ2-4
V: TRBV5-1
DNA: TGCGCCAGCAGCTTACGGGGAGGAGTAGCCAAAAACATTCAGTACTTC
CDR3: CASSLRGGVAKNIQYF

size: few
D: TRBD1
J: TRBJ2-7
V: TRBV6-2/TRBV6-3
DNA: TGTGCCAGCACCGGGACAGGGTTTGGCGAGCAGTACTTC
CDR3: CASTGTGFGEQYF

size: .
D: TRBD1
J: TRBJ2-5
V: TRBV4-2
DNA: TGTGCCAGCAGCCAAGACCACAGGGGTTTAGAGGAGACCCAGTACTTC
CDR3: CASSQDHRGLEETQYF

size: .
D: .
J: TRBJ1-1
V: TRBV4-1
DNA: TGCGCCAGCAGCCTGAGCGCGGGCACTGAAGCTTTCTTT
CDR3: CASSLSAGTEAFF

size: few
D: .
J: TRBJ2-5
V: TRBV7-3
DNA: TGTGCCAGCAGCCTCCGGGGTGAGGGTTTCATGAGGGAGACCCAGTACTTC
CDR3: CASSLRGEGFMRETQYF

size: .
D: .
J: TRBJ1-2
V: TRBV6-1
DNA: TGTGCCAGCAGACCGGAGACAAATAGGGGCTACACCTTC
CDR3: CASRPETNRGYTF

size: .
D: .
J: TRBJ1-6
V: TRBV4-1
DNA: TGCGCCAGCAGCCAAGAAGATCCCCATAGCTCCTATAATTCACCCCTCCACTTT
CDR3: CASSQEDPHSSYNSPLHF

size: few
D: .
J: TRBJ1-1
V: TRBV5-1
DNA: TGCGCCAGCAGCTTGGGGAAGAGTACCCTTATGAACACTGAAGCTTTCTTT
CDR3: CASSLGKSTLMNTEAFF